A selection of T cell receptor beta chains follows, all from one sample in a study of blood T cell repertoires in COVID-19. Clones were sequenced by immunoSEQ multiplex PCR, and TCRdb holds only the in-frame ones, with some missing. This sample has 140,000 to 150,000 clones; around four fifths occur once, and the top ten carry 5.5% to 7%. Input material: PBMCs or T cells enriched from blood (not recorded which). The receptors were gathered from a woman in her forties or fifties who had recovered from COVID-19. Both conserved end residues are part of each CDR3. Fields, in order: J gene, V gene, D gene, CDR3 protein. D genes are given only for firm matches.

TRBJ1-1 TRBV19 TRBD1 CASSPTTGRFTEAFF
TRBJ2-7 TRBV28 TRBD1 CASSLASTGGIYEQYF
TRBJ2-3 TRBV5-4 TRBD1 CASSAGKDRSTDTQYF
TRBJ2-7 TRBV4-1 TRBD1 CASSQVRDRGYEQYF
TRBJ1-1 TRBV7-3 TRBD1 CASSLQGQGGMNTEAFF
TRBJ2-7 TRBV28 NA CASSSVGGAWEQYF
TRBJ2-1 TRBV15 NA CATSRRRGGYDNEQFF
TRBJ1-3 TRBV5-4 TRBD1 CASSPGGQASSGNTIYF
TRBJ2-1 TRBV6-4 NA CASSVGLLGNEQFF
TRBJ2-7 TRBV10-3 TRBD2 CAISESEGRGVVAYEQYF
TRBJ1-1 TRBV25-1 TRBD1 CASSESVRGAFF
TRBJ1-2 TRBV5-1 TRBD1 CASRGTGGIDGYTF
TRBJ2-5 TRBV5-4 NA CASSYGGGASSQETQYF
TRBJ2-5 TRBV5-1 NA CASSLGLTGRQETQYF
TRBJ2-1 TRBV10-2 TRBD2 CASSVLAGGQGEQFF
TRBJ1-3 TRBV18 NA CASSPAAQGKSGNTIYF
TRBJ1-4 TRBV28 TRBD1 CASTTGGNEKLFF
TRBJ1-2 TRBV2 NA CASSVNYGGAPMGYTF
TRBJ1-1 TRBV6-5 TRBD1 CASNLDRESEAFF
TRBJ1-5 TRBV6-1 NA CASSEYRGGQPQHF
TRBJ2-1 TRBV4-1 NA CASSQVLASFNEQFF
TRBJ2-5 TRBV15 TRBD1 CATSRDRGGETQYF
TRBJ1-1 TRBV7-9 TRBD1 CASSFRDRGRGAFF
TRBJ2-2 TRBV5-1 NA CASSLTPQANTGELFF
TRBJ2-7 TRBV12-3/TRBV12-4 NA CASSLWLDEQYF
TRBJ2-4 TRBV5-1 NA CASSLVQGRNIQYF
TRBJ1-1 TRBV2 NA CASTMDSGGAFF